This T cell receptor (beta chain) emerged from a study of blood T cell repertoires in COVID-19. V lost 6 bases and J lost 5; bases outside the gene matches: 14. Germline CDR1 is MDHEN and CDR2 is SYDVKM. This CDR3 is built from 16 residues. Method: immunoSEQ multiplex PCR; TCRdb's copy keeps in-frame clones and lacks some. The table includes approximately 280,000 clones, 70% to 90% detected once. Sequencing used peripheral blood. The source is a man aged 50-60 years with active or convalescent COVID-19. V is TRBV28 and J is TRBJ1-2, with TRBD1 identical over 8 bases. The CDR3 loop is CASSRGQGSAGYGYTF. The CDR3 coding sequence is TGTGCCAGCAGCCGCGGACAGGGTTCCGCGGGATATGGCTACACCTTC.